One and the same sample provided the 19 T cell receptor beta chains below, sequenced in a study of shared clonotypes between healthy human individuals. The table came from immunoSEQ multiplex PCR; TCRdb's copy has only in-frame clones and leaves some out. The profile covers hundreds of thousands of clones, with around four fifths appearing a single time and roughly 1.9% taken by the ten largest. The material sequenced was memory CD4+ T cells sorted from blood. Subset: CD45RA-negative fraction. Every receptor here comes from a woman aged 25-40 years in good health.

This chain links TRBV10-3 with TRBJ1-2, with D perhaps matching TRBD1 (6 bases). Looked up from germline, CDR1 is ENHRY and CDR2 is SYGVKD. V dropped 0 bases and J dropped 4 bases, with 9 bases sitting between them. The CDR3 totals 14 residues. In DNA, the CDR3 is TGTGCCATCAGTGAGTCGGACAGAATCTATGGCTACACCTTC. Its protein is CAISESDRIYGYTF.

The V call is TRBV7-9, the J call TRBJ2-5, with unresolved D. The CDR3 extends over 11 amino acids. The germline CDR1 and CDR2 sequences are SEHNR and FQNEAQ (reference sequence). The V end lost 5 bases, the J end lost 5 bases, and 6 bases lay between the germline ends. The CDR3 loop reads CASSQRETQYF. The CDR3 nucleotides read TGTGCCAGCAGCCAAAGGGAGACCCAGTACTTC.

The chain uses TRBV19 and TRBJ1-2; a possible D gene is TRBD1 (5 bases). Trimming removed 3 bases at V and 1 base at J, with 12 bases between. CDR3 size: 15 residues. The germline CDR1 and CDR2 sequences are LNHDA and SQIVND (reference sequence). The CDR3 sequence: CASSIRGARNYGYTF. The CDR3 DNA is TGTGCCAGTAGTATTAGGGGAGCGCGTAACTATGGCTACACCTTC.

The CDR3 loop is CASYPLSGSSYEQYF. The CDR3 nucleotides are TGTGCCAGCTATCCCCTTAGCGGGAGCTCCTACGAGCAGTACTTC. The genes are TRBV27 and TRBJ2-7; TRBD2 matches 9 bases. The CDR3 covers 15 residues. With 8 bases clipped from V and 0 bases from J, the junction kept 8 bases outside the gene matches. Germline loops: CDR1 MNHEY, CDR2 SMNVEV (reference sequence).

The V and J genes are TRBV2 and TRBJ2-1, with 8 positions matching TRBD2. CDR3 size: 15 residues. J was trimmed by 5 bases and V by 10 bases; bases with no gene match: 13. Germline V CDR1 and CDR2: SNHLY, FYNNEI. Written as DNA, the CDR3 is TGTGCCAACCAAGCCGGGACTAGTATCCACAATGAGCAGTTCTTC. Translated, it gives CANQAGTSIHNEQFF.

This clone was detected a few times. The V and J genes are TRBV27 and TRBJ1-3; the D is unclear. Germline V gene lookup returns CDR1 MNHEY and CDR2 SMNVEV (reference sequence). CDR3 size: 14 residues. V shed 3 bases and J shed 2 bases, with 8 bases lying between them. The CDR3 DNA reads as TGTGCCAGCAGTTTTCGGGGAACTGGAAACACCATATATTTT. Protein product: CASSFRGTGNTIYF.

CDR3 nucleotide sequence: TGTGCCAGCAGGCCAAACGGACTACACTCCTACGAGCAGTACTTC. It translates to CASRPNGLHSYEQYF. The chain is built from TRBV6-6 and TRBJ2-7; a possible D gene is TRBD2 (6 bases). Trimming stripped 6 bases from V and 0 bases from J, with 15 bases between. CDR3 size: 15 residues. Germline V gene data show CDR1 as MNHNY and CDR2 as SVGAGI (reference sequence).

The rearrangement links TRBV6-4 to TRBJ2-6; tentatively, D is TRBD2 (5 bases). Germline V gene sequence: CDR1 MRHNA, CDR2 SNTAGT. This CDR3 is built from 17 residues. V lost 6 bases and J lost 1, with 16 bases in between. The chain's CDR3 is CASSNRGGGSGANVLTF. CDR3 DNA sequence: TGTGCCAGCAGCAACCGGGGTGGAGGTTCTGGGGCCAACGTCCTGACTTTC.

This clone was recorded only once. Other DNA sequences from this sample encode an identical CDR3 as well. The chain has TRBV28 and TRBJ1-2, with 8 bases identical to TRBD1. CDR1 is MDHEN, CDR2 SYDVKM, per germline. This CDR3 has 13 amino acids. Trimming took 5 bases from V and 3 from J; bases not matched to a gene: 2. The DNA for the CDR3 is TGTGCCAGCAGTACAGGGGGTCACTATGGCTACACCTTC. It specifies CASSTGGHYGYTF.

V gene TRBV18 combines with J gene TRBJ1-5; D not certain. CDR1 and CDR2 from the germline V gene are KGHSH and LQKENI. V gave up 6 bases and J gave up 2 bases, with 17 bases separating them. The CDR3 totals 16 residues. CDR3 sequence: CASSENTPGGNQPQHF. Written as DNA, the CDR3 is TGTGCCAGCTCCGAAAACACCCCCGGCGGCAATCAGCCCCAGCATTTT.

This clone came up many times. The CDR3, as DNA: TGTGCCAGCACTCCAACTAGCGGAAACACCGGGGAGCTGTTTTTT. Translation gives CASTPTSGNTGELFF. This chain links TRBV2 with TRBJ2-2; TRBD2 matches 8 bases. CDR3 size: 15 residues. V shed 7 bases, J shed 2 bases, and the junction held 6 bases outside the gene matches. The V gene's germline CDR1 is SNHLY and CDR2 FYNNEI.

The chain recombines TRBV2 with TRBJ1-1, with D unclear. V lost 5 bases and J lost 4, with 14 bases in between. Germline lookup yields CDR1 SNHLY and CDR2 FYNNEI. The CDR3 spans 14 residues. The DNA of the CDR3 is TGTGCCAGCAGTTCCTACGGACCGGGCACTGAAGCTTTCTTT. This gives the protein CASSSYGPGTEAFF. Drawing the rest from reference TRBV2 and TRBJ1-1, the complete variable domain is EPEVTQTPSHQVTQMGQEVILRCVPISNHLYFYWYRQILGQKVEFLVSFYNNEISEKSEIFDDQFSVERPDGSNFTLKIRSTKLEDSAMYFCASSSYGPGTEAFFGQGTRLTVV.

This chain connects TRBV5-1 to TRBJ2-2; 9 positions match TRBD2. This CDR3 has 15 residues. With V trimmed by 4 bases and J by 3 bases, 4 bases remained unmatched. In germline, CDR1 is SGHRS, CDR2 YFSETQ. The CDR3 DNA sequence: TGCGCCAGCAGCCCCCTAGCGGGACACACCGGGGAGCTGTTTTTT. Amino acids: CASSPLAGHTGELFF.

The CDR3 region is CASSAGNYGYTF. CDR3 nucleotides: TGTGCCAGCAGTGCGGGGAACTATGGCTACACCTTC. The chain carries TRBV2 and TRBJ1-2, with no clear D. This CDR3 is built from 12 residues. V lost 4 bases and J lost 2, with 5 bases in between. The V gene's germline CDR1 is SNHLY and CDR2 FYNNEI.

CDR3 nucleotides: TGTGCCAGTAGTAGCACACTCACCGGGGAGCTGTTTTTT. Translating gives CASSSTLTGELFF. The chain joins TRBV19 to TRBJ2-2; D gene ambiguous. Trimming removed 4 bases from V and 4 bases from J, with 7 bases in between. Germline CDR1 LNHDA, CDR2 SQIVND (reference sequence). The CDR3 consists of 13 residues.

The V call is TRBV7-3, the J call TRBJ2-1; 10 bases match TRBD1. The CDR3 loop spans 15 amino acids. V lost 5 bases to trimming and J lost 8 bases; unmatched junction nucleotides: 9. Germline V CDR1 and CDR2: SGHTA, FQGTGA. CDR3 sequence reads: CASSVTGTGVHEQFF. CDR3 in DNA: TGTGCCAGCAGCGTGACCGGGACAGGGGTCCATGAGCAGTTCTTC.

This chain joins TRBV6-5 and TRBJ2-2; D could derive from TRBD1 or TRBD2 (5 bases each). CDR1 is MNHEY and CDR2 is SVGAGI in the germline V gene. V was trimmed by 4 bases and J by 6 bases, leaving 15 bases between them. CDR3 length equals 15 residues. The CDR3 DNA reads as TGTGCCAGCAGTTCTCCGGGACCTCGTCCCGGGGAGCTGTTTTTT. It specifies CASSSPGPRPGELFF.

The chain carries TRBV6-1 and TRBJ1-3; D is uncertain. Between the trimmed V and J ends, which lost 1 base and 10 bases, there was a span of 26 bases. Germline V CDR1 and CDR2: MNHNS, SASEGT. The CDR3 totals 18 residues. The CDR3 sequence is CASSEVASRQERLRTIYF. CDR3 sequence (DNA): TGTGCCAGCAGTGAAGTTGCCAGTAGGCAGGAAAGATTACGAACCATATATTTT.

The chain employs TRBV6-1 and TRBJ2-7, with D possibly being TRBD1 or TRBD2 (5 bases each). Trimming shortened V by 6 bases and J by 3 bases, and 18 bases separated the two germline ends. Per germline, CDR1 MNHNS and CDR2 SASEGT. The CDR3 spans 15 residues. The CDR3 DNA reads TGTGCCAGCAGCCAACGGCGGGCAGGGAGCTACGAGCAGTACTTC. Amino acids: CASSQRRAGSYEQYF.